The 21 T cell receptor beta chains below were found in one sample sequenced in a study of siplizumab effects on memory and regulatory T cells. TCRdb's table, derived via immunoSEQ multiplex PCR, lists solely in-frame clones and lacks some. This table holds roughly 70,000 clones, about 92% found once. The sequenced material came from CD8+ T cells sorted from blood. The receptors derive from a human donor in good health.

The rearrangement uses TRBV5-4 and TRBJ2-3; D uncertain. V lost 4 bases and J 5 bases, leaving 8 bases between the germline ends. CDR3 length equals 12 residues. Germline V gene lookup returns CDR1 SGHNT and CDR2 YYREEE (reference sequence). CDR3 bases: TGTGCCAGCAGCCAGGTAGGAGATACGCAGTATTTT. This gives the protein CASSQVGDTQYF.

The V call is TRBV5-4, the J call TRBJ2-3; D may match TRBD1 or TRBD2 (5 bases each). CDR3 length equals 15 residues. Trimming removed 4 bases from V and 2 bases from J, with 14 bases in between. Germline V lookup: CDR1 SGHNT, CDR2 YYREEE (reference sequence). Here the CDR3 reads CASSEGPGITDTQYF. The CDR3 DNA sequence: TGTGCCAGCAGCGAGGGACCCGGGATCACAGATACGCAGTATTTT.

V usage is TRBV5-5 and J usage is TRBJ1-1; D perhaps matches TRBD1 (6 bases). The CDR3 spans 13 residues. V was shortened by 0 bases and J by 4 bases, with 7 bases between the two germline ends. Germline loops: CDR1 SGHKS, CDR2 YYEKEE (reference sequence). The CDR3 DNA follows: TGTGCCAGCAGCTTGGAGGGGGGCACTGAAGCTTTCTTT. Residues: CASSLEGGTEAFF.

The V gene is TRBV19, the J gene TRBJ1-2; 8 nucleotides align to TRBD1. This CDR3 contains 16 residues. The germline V gene has CDR1 LNHDA and CDR2 SQIVND (reference sequence). The J segment lost 5 bases and the V segment lost 7 bases, leaving 15 bases of the junction unmatched. The CDR3 DNA reads as TGTGCCAGTACCTCCTGGGTGGCAGGGGGCAGGTATGGCTACACCTTC. Its translation is CASTSWVAGGRYGYTF.

This chain uses TRBV5-4 with TRBJ1-1; D not resolved. CDR1 is SGHNT and CDR2 is YYREEE in the germline V gene (reference sequence). There are 13 residues in the CDR3. V gave up 4 bases and J gave up 6 bases, with 13 bases separating them. CDR3 region: CASSPDGSSEAFF. CDR3 bases: TGTGCCAGCAGCCCGGATGGGAGCTCTGAAGCTTTCTTT.

CDR3: CASSQTDSGEYGYTF. DNA for the CDR3: TGCGCCAGCAGCCAAACCGACAGTGGGGAATATGGCTACACCTTC. The chain recombines TRBV4-1 with TRBJ1-2, with D possibly matching TRBD1 (5 bases). V was trimmed by 2 bases and J by 5 bases, leaving 15 bases between them. CDR1 is MGHRA, CDR2 YSYEKL, per germline. The CDR3 runs 15 residues.

CDR3 protein: CASSQDGGTDYEQYF. The CDR3 DNA follows: TGCGCCAGCAGCCAAGACGGCGGGACGGACTACGAGCAGTACTTC. This rearrangement joins TRBV4-3 to TRBJ2-7, with a possible D match to TRBD2 (6 bases). Between the trimmed V and J ends, which lost 0 bases and 3 bases, there was a span of 12 bases. The CDR3 contains 15 residues. Germline CDR1 is LGHNA and CDR2 is YSLEER.

The chain carries TRBV2 and TRBJ2-1, with unresolved D. The CDR3 is 10 amino acids. The germline V and J ends were trimmed by 8 bases and 6 bases, with 5 bases remaining between them. CDR1 is SNHLY and CDR2 is FYNNEI in the germline V gene. Here the CDR3 reads CASGSNEQFF. CDR3 in DNA: TGTGCCAGCGGATCCAATGAGCAGTTCTTC. Combining the CDR3 with reference TRBV2 and TRBJ2-1 gives the whole variable domain EPEVTQTPSHQVTQMGQEVILRCVPISNHLYFYWYRQILGQKVEFLVSFYNNEISEKSEIFDDQFSVERPDGSNFTLKIRSTKLEDSAMYFCASGSNEQFFGPGTRLTVL.

The chain links TRBV7-3 to TRBJ1-2, with D perhaps TRBD1 (5 bases). The CDR3 covers 14 residues. Trimming left V 2 bases short and J 5 bases short, with 12 bases between. Germline CDR1 is SGHTA and CDR2 is FQGTGA. The CDR3 nucleotides are TGTGCCAGCAGCTTATTGGGGGAGGCATATGGCTACACCTTC. Protein product: CASSLLGEAYGYTF.

The chain uses TRBV19 and TRBJ2-7; D is unresolved. Germline V gene lookup returns CDR1 LNHDA and CDR2 SQIVND (reference sequence). Trimming took 9 bases from V and 5 from J, leaving 11 bases between them. The CDR3 contains 11 residues. The CDR3 reads CASLGGNEQYF. The CDR3 DNA reads TGTGCCAGCCTAGGTGGGAACGAGCAGTACTTC.

This chain uses TRBV10-1 with TRBJ2-1; 11 positions match TRBD2. Looked up from germline, CDR1 is WNHNN and CDR2 is SYGVQD (reference sequence). The CDR3 has 16 residues. V lost 3 bases to trimming and J lost 4 bases; unmatched junction nucleotides: 5. In nucleotides, the CDR3 is TGCGCCAGCAGTGAAGGTAGCGGGGGGGTTTACAATGAGCAGTTCTTC. Amino acid sequence: CASSEGSGGVYNEQFF.

The J gene is TRBJ2-1, the V gene TRBV27; D remains ambiguous. The CDR3 has 11 residues. Trimming took 4 bases from V and 10 from J, leaving 8 bases between them. Looked up from germline, CDR1 is MNHEY and CDR2 is SMNVEV (reference sequence). In DNA form, the CDR3 reads TGTGCCAGCAGTTCAGCATGGGAGCAGTTCTTC. It codes for CASSSAWEQFF.

The chain joins TRBV19 to TRBJ1-2; the D gene is possibly TRBD1 (6 bases). The ends were cut back, 5 bases at V and 3 bases at J, with 13 bases in the middle. The length of the CDR3 is 14 residues. Germline V gene data show CDR1 as LNHDA and CDR2 as SQIVND (reference sequence). As DNA, the CDR3 is TGTGCCAGTAGTCCGGCAGGGGCAGACTATGGCTACACCTTC. As protein: CASSPAGADYGYTF.

On this clone itself: In the same sample, other DNA sequences code for this CDR3. The genes are TRBV14 and TRBJ1-2; the D is unclear. Trimming cost V 3 bases and J 1 base, with 15 bases left between them. This CDR3 comprises 16 residues. CDR1 and CDR2 (germline): SGHDN, FVKESK. The CDR3 region has the DNA TGTGCCAGCAGCCAGGGCCCCAACAGCTATAACTATGGCTACACCTTC. It is translated as CASSQGPNSYNYGYTF.

The rearrangement uses TRBV13 and TRBJ2-3; no clear D. V was clipped by 2 bases and J by 2 bases, with 14 bases between them. CDR1 PRHDT and CDR2 FYEKMQ come from the germline V gene (reference sequence). This CDR3 is built from 16 residues. The CDR3 DNA reads as TGTGCCAGCAGCTTAAGCGCAACCGATAACACAGATACGCAGTATTTT. It translates to CASSLSATDNTDTQYF.

V and J are TRBV27 and TRBJ1-5; the D is unclear. Trimming removed 3 bases at V and 4 bases at J, with 7 bases between. The CDR3 contains 13 residues. Germline V CDR1 and CDR2: MNHEY, SMNVEV (reference sequence). The CDR3: CASSFGENQPQHF. The CDR3 DNA follows: TGTGCCAGCAGTTTCGGCGAGAATCAGCCCCAGCATTTT.

The chain combines TRBV19 with TRBJ1-5; possible D gene TRBD1, 5 bases. This CDR3 has 15 residues. Germline V gives CDR1 LNHDA, CDR2 SQIVND (reference sequence). The V end lost 9 bases, the J end lost 1 base, and 16 bases lay between the germline ends. The CDR3 sequence is CASYSGTRSNQPQHF. CDR3 sequence (DNA): TGTGCCAGCTATTCCGGGACCCGAAGCAATCAGCCCCAGCATTTT. Looking up the rest from reference TRBV19 and TRBJ1-5 gives the full variable domain: DGGITQSPKYLFRKEGQNVTLSCEQNLNHDAMYWYRQDPGQGLRLIYYSQIVNDFQKGDIAEGYSVSREKKESFPLTVTSAQKNPTAFYLCASYSGTRSNQPQHFGDGTRLSIL.

The rearrangement links TRBV7-9 to TRBJ2-7; possible D gene TRBD2, 5 bases. The CDR3 is made up of 12 amino acids. The V gene's germline CDR1 is SEHNR and CDR2 FQNEAQ (reference sequence). V was clipped by 5 bases and J by 4 bases, with 9 bases between them. As DNA, the CDR3 is TGTGCCAGCAGCCGACTATATTACGAGCAGTACTTC. As protein: CASSRLYYEQYF. Combining the CDR3 with reference TRBV7-9 and TRBJ2-7 gives the whole variable domain DTGVSQNPRHKITKRGQNVTFRCDPISEHNRLYWYRQTLGQGPEFLTYFQNEAQLEKSRLLSDRFSAERPKGSFSTLEIQRTEQGDSAMYLCASSRLYYEQYFGPGTRLTVT.

In this sample, this clone turned up once. The chain joins TRBV28 to TRBJ2-1; 9 positions match TRBD2. The CDR3 spans 13 residues. Germline CDR1 is MDHEN and CDR2 is SYDVKM. Trimming removed 6 bases from V and 10 bases from J; junction bases left unmatched: 7. CDR3: CASSQSLAGEQFF. CDR3 nucleotide sequence: TGTGCCAGCAGCCAGTCCCTAGCGGGGGAGCAGTTCTTC.

The V and J genes are TRBV7-3 and TRBJ2-1, with 9 bases lining up with TRBD1. Germline loops: CDR1 SGHTA, CDR2 FQGTGA. This CDR3 spans 15 amino acids. The V gene end was trimmed by 5 bases and the J gene end by 9 bases; junction bases not matched to a gene: 11. The CDR3 region has the DNA TGTGCCAGCAGCGCCCGGGACAGGGCCTTGGGTGAGCAGTTCTTC. Protein product: CASSARDRALGEQFF.

V usage is TRBV18 and J usage is TRBJ1-1; D perhaps matches TRBD1 (5 bases). CDR3 length: 13 amino acids. Trimming removed 6 bases at V and 5 bases at J, with 13 bases between. Per germline, CDR1 KGHSH and CDR2 LQKENI. This CDR3 reads CASSAGRWTEAFF. CDR3 bases: TGTGCCAGCTCTGCAGGGAGGTGGACTGAAGCTTTCTTT. Full variable domain (rest looked up from reference TRBV18 and TRBJ1-1): NAGVMQNPRHLVRRRGQEARLRCSPMKGHSHVYWYRQLPEEGLKFMVYLQKENIIDESGMPKERFSAEFPKEGPSILRIQQVVRGDSAAYFCASSAGRWTEAFFGQGTRLTVV.